The next 26 T cell receptor beta chains were all read from a single sample in a study of OX40 agonist ivuxolimab in advanced cancers. Generated by immunoSEQ multiplex PCR, the TCRdb table keeps only in-frame clones and is missing some. The table shows roughly 45,000 clones, with approximately 86% occurring only once. Sequenced material: CD4+ or CD8+ T cells sorted from blood, taken in a trial of the OX40 agonist ivuxolimab. These TCRs come from an adult with an advanced solid tumor such as melanoma, head and neck, liver or kidney cancer.

This sequence joins TRBV5-1 and TRBJ1-2; tentative D call: TRBD1 (6 bases). Germline lookup yields CDR1 SGHRS and CDR2 YFSETQ. Trimming removed 5 bases at V and 0 bases at J, with 14 bases between. This CDR3 comprises 15 residues. The CDR3 reads CASRPLGGSNYGYTF. The CDR3 region has the DNA TGCGCCAGCAGGCCTTTGGGGGGCTCTAACTATGGCTACACCTTC.

J is TRBJ1-4 and V is TRBV4-1; D uncertain. Germline V CDR1 and CDR2: MGHRA, YSYEKL. V was clipped by 1 base and J by 2 bases, with 8 bases between them. This CDR3 is 15 amino acids long. Here the CDR3 DNA reads TGCGCCAGCAGCCAAGGCCGAAGCACTAATGAAAAACTGTTTTTT. Translated: CASSQGRSTNEKLFF.

The chain recombines TRBV29-1 with TRBJ2-7; D is uncertain. The CDR3 runs to 15 residues. Trimming took 3 bases from V and 0 from J, leaving 15 bases between them. Germline-derived CDR1 and CDR2 are SQVTM and ANQGSEA. The CDR3 sequence: CSVETYSRSSYEQYF. CDR3 in DNA: TGCAGCGTTGAGACTTACTCTAGGAGCTCCTACGAGCAGTACTTC.

This clone was counted once. This chain joins TRBV6-1 and TRBJ1-5; no reliable D call. Trimming took 7 bases from V and 0 from J, leaving 13 bases between them. The CDR3 extends over 15 amino acids. The V gene's germline CDR1 is MNHNS and CDR2 SASEGT. The CDR3 DNA is TGTGCCAGCACCGCAATGACGGGTAGCAATCAGCCCCAGCATTTT. This gives the protein CASTAMTGSNQPQHF.

Only one count was recorded for this clone. The rearrangement joins TRBV9 to TRBJ1-2; 7 bases match TRBD1. The CDR3 spans 15 residues. CDR1 is SGDLS, CDR2 YYNGEE, per germline. J lost 3 bases, V lost 0 bases, and 5 bases had no gene match. The DNA for the CDR3 is TGTGCCAGCAGCGTAGCTAACAGGGGTGACTATGGCTACACCTTC. This encodes CASSVANRGDYGYTF.

The gene calls are TRBV2 and TRBJ1-1; 8 bases fit TRBD1. The CDR3 runs 13 residues. V shed 8 bases and J 4 bases; nucleotides not matched to a gene: 6. Germline V gene lookup returns CDR1 SNHLY and CDR2 FYNNEI. This chain's CDR3 is CASRGQEGTEAFF. The CDR3 DNA sequence: TGTGCCAGCCGGGGACAGGAAGGCACTGAAGCTTTCTTT.

This clone was seen a handful of times. This chain joins TRBV2 and TRBJ1-6; the match to TRBD1 covers 8 bases. The CDR3 extends over 14 amino acids. The V and J ends lost 7 bases and 8 bases, in that order; junction bases with no gene match: 7. Germline assignment: CDR1 SNHLY and CDR2 FYNNEI. The CDR3 nucleotides read TGTGCCAGCACTAGGACAGGGAGGTATTCACCCCTCCACTTT. Translation gives CASTRTGRYSPLHF.

The chain links TRBV7-2 to TRBJ1-5; possibly TRBD1 for D (6 bases). V lost 6 bases to trimming and J lost 0 bases, with 24 bases between them. The germline V gene has CDR1 SGHTA and CDR2 FQGNSA. The CDR3 is 19 residues long. The DNA of the CDR3 is TGTGCCAGCAGTCTTAACAGCAGGGGCGAGGCAGCTAGCAATCAGCCCCAGCATTTT. The encoded protein is CASSLNSRGEAASNQPQHF.

This clone was seen just once. CDR3 sequence (DNA): TGTGCCAGCAGCTCTGCGGGTATGGACTATGGCTACACCTTC. It encodes CASSSAGMDYGYTF. The rearrangement uses TRBV7-9 and TRBJ1-2, with no clear D. The CDR3 extends over 14 amino acids. CDR1 and CDR2 from the germline V gene are SEHNR and FQNEAQ (reference sequence). With 4 bases removed from V and 3 bases from J, the gap between germline ends came to 12 bases.

The CDR3, as DNA: TGCGCCAGCAGACCAGCGTTACAGGGGGTCGGAACTGAAGCTTTCTTT. Amino acid sequence: CASRPALQGVGTEAFF. The rearrangement links TRBV4-1 to TRBJ1-1; 8 bases are shared with TRBD1. V lost 6 bases to trimming and J lost 5 bases; unmatched junction nucleotides: 14. The CDR3 length is 16 residues. Looked up from germline, CDR1 is MGHRA and CDR2 is YSYEKL.

The J gene is TRBJ2-1, the V gene TRBV11-2; 10 positions match TRBD2. This CDR3 contains 14 residues. V lost 5 bases, J lost 8 bases, and 6 bases stayed unmatched. Germline lookup yields CDR1 SGHAT and CDR2 FQNNGV. CDR3 nucleotide sequence: TGTGCCAGCAGCCAGGAGCGGGGGGGCGATGAGCAGTTCTTC. It is translated as CASSQERGGDEQFF.

The V and J genes are TRBV28 and TRBJ1-2, with no clear D. This CDR3 is built from 11 residues. From germline, CDR1 is MDHEN and CDR2 SYDVKM. V was pared by 8 bases and J by 4 bases, with 8 bases between. This CDR3 is CASGGSYGYTF. The CDR3 coding sequence is TGTGCCAGCGGCGGGAGCTATGGCTACACCTTC.

This chain connects TRBV7-9 to TRBJ2-7, with 7 positions matching TRBD1. The CDR3 has 14 residues. J lost 3 bases, V lost 6 bases, and 8 bases had no gene match. Germline CDR1 SEHNR, CDR2 FQNEAQ (reference sequence). The CDR3 sequence is CASRVTGDGYEQYF. CDR3 coding DNA: TGTGCCAGCAGGGTTACAGGGGATGGCTACGAGCAGTACTTC.

In DNA, the CDR3 is TGTGCCAGTAGTAGGGTTGCGGTGGGGCCCAATGAGCAGTTCTTC. As protein: CASSRVAVGPNEQFF. V and J are TRBV19 and TRBJ2-1; perhaps TRBD1 as D (5 bases). This CDR3 spans 15 amino acids. Trimming stripped 4 bases from V and 6 bases from J, with 16 bases between. Per the germline V gene, CDR1 is LNHDA and CDR2 is SQIVND (reference sequence).

This sequence joins TRBV2 and TRBJ2-7; D uncertain. V was pared by 6 bases and J by 3 bases, with 6 bases between. CDR3 length: 11 residues. Germline V gives CDR1 SNHLY, CDR2 FYNNEI. This chain's CDR3 is CASRTLYEQYF. The CDR3 DNA sequence: TGTGCCAGCAGAACCCTCTACGAGCAGTACTTC.

J is TRBJ2-5 and V is TRBV9; no firm D call. CDR1 is SGDLS and CDR2 is YYNGEE in the germline V gene. The CDR3 covers 13 residues. Deletions cut 3 bases from V and 1 base from J, with 7 bases between. The CDR3 DNA is TGTGCCAGCAGCGCGGATGGCCAAGAGACCCAGTACTTC. This encodes CASSADGQETQYF. The complete variable domain, with remaining parts taken from reference TRBV9 and TRBJ2-5, reads DSGVTQTPKHLITATGQRVTLRCSPRSGDLSVYWYQQSLDQGLQFLIQYYNGEERAKGNILERFSAQQFPDLHSELNLSSLELGDSALYFCASSADGQETQYFGPGTRLLVL.

CDR3 region: CASSLGTGTNPPGETQYF. The CDR3, as DNA: TGTGCCAGCAGCTTAGGGACAGGGACTAACCCCCCGGGCGAGACCCAGTACTTC. The gene calls are TRBV7-8 and TRBJ2-5; a possible D gene is TRBD1 (8 bases). The CDR3 runs to 18 residues. V shed 1 base and J shed 5 bases, with 23 bases lying between them. Germline V gene data show CDR1 as SGHVS and CDR2 as FQNEAQ. Complete variable domain (other parts from reference TRBV7-8 and TRBJ2-5): GAGVSQSPRYKVAKRGQDVALRCDPISGHVSLFWYQQALGQGPEFLTYFQNEAQLDKSGLPSDRFFAERPEGSVSTLKIQRTQQEDSAVYLCASSLGTGTNPPGETQYFGPGTRLLVL.

The rearrangement links TRBV5-6 to TRBJ2-3, with TRBD2 as a possible D gene (5 bases). This CDR3 has 14 residues. Germline CDR1 reads SGHDT; CDR2 reads YYEEEE. The germline V and J ends were trimmed by 1 base and 6 bases, with 12 bases remaining between them. CDR3 amino acids: CASSLRSGSDTQYF. The CDR3 DNA follows: TGTGCCAGCAGCTTGAGATCGGGGTCTGATACGCAGTATTTT.

This clone was seen once. V usage is TRBV5-1 and J usage is TRBJ2-5; D is undetermined. V was pared by 2 bases and J by 0 bases, with 2 bases between. The germline gives CDR1 SGHRS, CDR2 YFSETQ. This CDR3 has 12 amino acids. CDR3 DNA sequence: TGCGCCAGCAGCTTTAACCAAGAGACCCAGTACTTC. It specifies CASSFNQETQYF. The full variable domain, with the rest looked up from reference TRBV5-1 and TRBJ2-5, is KAGVTQTPRYLIKTRGQQVTLSCSPISGHRSVSWYQQTPGQGLQFLFEYFSETQRNKGNFPGRFSGRQFSNSRSEMNVSTLELGDSALYLCASSFNQETQYFGPGTRLLVL.

The table lists this clone with a few counts. The rearrangement joins TRBV10-1 to TRBJ1-4, with D maybe TRBD1 (5 bases). Germline V gene sequence: CDR1 WNHNN, CDR2 SYGVQD (reference sequence). CDR3 length equals 11 residues. The ends were cut back, 8 bases at V and 5 bases at J, with 6 bases in the middle. Here the CDR3 DNA reads TGCGCCAGCGGGACGAATGAAAAACTGTTTTTT. Translation: CASGTNEKLFF.

The chain is built from TRBV7-9 and TRBJ2-3; no reliable D call. Germline values: CDR1 SEHNR, CDR2 FQNEAQ (reference sequence). The length of the CDR3 is 15 residues. V shed 5 bases and J shed 5 bases, with 17 bases lying between them. CDR3 loop: CASSPKLRVGDTQYF. Here the CDR3 DNA reads TGTGCCAGCAGCCCGAAGTTAAGGGTGGGAGATACGCAGTATTTT. Complete variable domain (other parts from reference TRBV7-9 and TRBJ2-3): DTGVSQNPRHKITKRGQNVTFRCDPISEHNRLYWYRQTLGQGPEFLTYFQNEAQLEKSRLLSDRFSAERPKGSFSTLEIQRTEQGDSAMYLCASSPKLRVGDTQYFGPGTRLTVL.

The rearrangement joins TRBV9 to TRBJ2-5; D unresolved. The V gene lost 0 bases and the J gene lost 3 bases, with 6 bases spanning the gap. From germline, CDR1 is SGDLS and CDR2 YYNGEE. CDR3 size: 13 residues. DNA for the CDR3: TGTGCCAGCAGCGTAGGGTTAAAAGAGACCCAGTACTTC. It specifies CASSVGLKETQYF.

V usage is TRBV18 and J usage is TRBJ2-5; the match to TRBD2 covers 11 bases. The length of the CDR3 is 15 residues. Germline assignment: CDR1 KGHSH and CDR2 LQKENI. V lost 0 bases to trimming and J lost 5 bases; unmatched junction nucleotides: 2. In DNA, the CDR3 is TGTGCCAGCTCACCACCGACTAGCGGGGATGAGACCCAGTACTTC. Translating it yields CASSPPTSGDETQYF.

This sequence joins TRBV27 and TRBJ1-5; the match to TRBD1 covers 8 bases. Trimming took 5 bases from V and 7 from J; bases not matched to a gene: 13. CDR1 MNHEY and CDR2 SMNVEV come from the germline V gene (reference sequence). CDR3 length: 16 amino acids. The CDR3 sequence is CASSARGQGAKQPQHF. CDR3 DNA sequence: TGTGCCAGCAGTGCCCGGGGGCAGGGGGCTAAGCAGCCCCAGCATTTT.

V usage is TRBV11-1 and J usage is TRBJ2-7; TRBD1 might be the D (5 bases). V was shortened by 1 base and J by 3 bases, with 7 bases between the two germline ends. The germline V gene has CDR1 SGHAT and CDR2 FQDESV (reference sequence). The CDR3 runs to 13 residues. The chain's CDR3 is CASSLGQYYEQYF. DNA for the CDR3: TGTGCCAGCAGCTTAGGACAGTACTACGAGCAGTACTTC.

This clone was detected only a few times. The CDR3 nucleotides read TGTGCCAGCAGTGAGACGGGCAGCTTCTCCTACGAGCAGTACTTC. Residues: CASSETGSFSYEQYF. This rearrangement joins TRBV6-1 to TRBJ2-7, with D hard to call. Trimming took 3 bases from V and 0 from J, leaving 12 bases between them. CDR1 and CDR2 (germline): MNHNS, SASEGT. This CDR3 region has 15 residues.